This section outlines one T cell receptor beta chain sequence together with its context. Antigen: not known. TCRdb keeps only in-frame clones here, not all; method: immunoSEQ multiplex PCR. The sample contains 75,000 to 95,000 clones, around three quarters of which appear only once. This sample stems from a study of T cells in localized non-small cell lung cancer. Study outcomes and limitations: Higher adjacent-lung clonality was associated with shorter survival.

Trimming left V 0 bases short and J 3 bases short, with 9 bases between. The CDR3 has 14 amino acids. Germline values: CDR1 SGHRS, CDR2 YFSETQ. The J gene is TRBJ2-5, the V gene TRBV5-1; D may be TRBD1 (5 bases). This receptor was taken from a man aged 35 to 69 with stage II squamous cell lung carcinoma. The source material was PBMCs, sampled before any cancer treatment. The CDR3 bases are TGCGCCAGCAGCTTGGCAGGGTTGGAAGAGACCCAGTACTTC. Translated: CASSLAGLEETQYF.